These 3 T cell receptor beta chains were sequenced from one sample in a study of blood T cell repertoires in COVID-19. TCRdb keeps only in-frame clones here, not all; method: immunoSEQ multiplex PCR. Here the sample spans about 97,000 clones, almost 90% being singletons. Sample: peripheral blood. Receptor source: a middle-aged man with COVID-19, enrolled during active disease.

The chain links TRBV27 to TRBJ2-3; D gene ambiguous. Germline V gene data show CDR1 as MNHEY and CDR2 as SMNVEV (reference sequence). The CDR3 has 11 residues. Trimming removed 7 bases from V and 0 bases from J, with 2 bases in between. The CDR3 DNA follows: TGTGCCAGCACTAGCACAGATACGCAGTATTTT. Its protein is CASTSTDTQYF.

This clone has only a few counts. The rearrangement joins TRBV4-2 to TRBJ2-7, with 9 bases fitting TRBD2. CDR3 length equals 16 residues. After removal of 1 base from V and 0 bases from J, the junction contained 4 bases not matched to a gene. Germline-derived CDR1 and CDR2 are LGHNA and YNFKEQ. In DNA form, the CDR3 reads TGTGCCAGCAGCCAAGGGCTAGCGGGGAACTCCTACGAGCAGTACTTC. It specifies CASSQGLAGNSYEQYF.

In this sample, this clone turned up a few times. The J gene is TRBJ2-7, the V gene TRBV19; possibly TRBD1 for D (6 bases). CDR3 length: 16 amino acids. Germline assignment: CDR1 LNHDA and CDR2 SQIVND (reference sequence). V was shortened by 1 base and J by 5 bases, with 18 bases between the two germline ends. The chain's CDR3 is CASSIGSFRDNHEQYF. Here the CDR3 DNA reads TGTGCCAGTAGTATAGGAAGTTTCCGGGACAATCACGAGCAGTACTTC.